This paragraph covers one T cell receptor (beta chain) sequence. Study members were between roughly 18 and 100 years old and lived in 20 to 30 US regions. Within 2 weeks before study entry, exposed participants met a COVID-19 case. Per the original methods: Reference gene primer amplification gave estimated nucleated cell counts. Sequencing was performed with immunoSEQ multiplex PCR; in TCRdb, only in-frame clones are kept and a portion is missing. The V and J calls and clone size were taken over from that table, and D and trimming were inferred from the DNA. The sample contains around 320,000 clones, more than 85% of which appear only once. Germline assignment: CDR1 SNHLY and CDR2 FYNNEI. Trimming removed 6 bases from V and 4 bases from J, with 19 bases in between. The CDR3 consists of 16 residues. This sample is drawn from a study of blood T cell repertoires in COVID-19. Overall study context: Material from acute and convalescent COVID-19 was sourced from the United States, Italy and Spain.

Sequences were obtained from PBMCs or T cells enriched from blood (not recorded which). This receptor was identified in a woman aged 25 to 45 who had been exposed to COVID-19. The chain is built from TRBV2 and TRBJ1-3; D unresolved. The CDR3 DNA reads TGTGCCAGCAGCCTAGCTGCCGTGACGTGGGGAAACACCATATATTTT. It codes for CASSLAAVTWGNTIYF.